This T cell receptor beta chain was captured by sequencing in a study of cytomegalovirus exposure and HLA in healthy donors. Study overall: The early release's HLA-typed donors yielded approximately 82 million unique TCRs.

Each donor was nominally healthy when sampled (though unrecorded immune exposures were likely). Researchers ran the PCR with 60 Vbeta and 13 Jbeta primers. As originally analysed: Around 12 million of tens of millions of unique TCR beta chains were shared, per a later count. The method was immunoSEQ multiplex PCR; TCRdb's version includes in-frame clones alone and lacks a portion of them. The DNA gave D and trimming, while V, J and clone size come from that table. The sample holds over 140,000 clones, approximately 84% seen once. The CDR3 has 16 residues. Germline V gives CDR1 SGHNT, CDR2 YYREEE (reference sequence). The J segment lost 9 bases and the V segment lost 4 bases, leaving 12 bases of the junction unmatched.

This TCR came from a young man in good health and CMV-seropositive. Sequencing was carried out using PBMCs. This rearrangement joins TRBV5-4 to TRBJ2-1; 11 bases are shared with TRBD2. CDR3 amino acids: CASSTGTSGGSGEQFF. The CDR3 DNA follows: TGTGCCAGCAGCACCGGGACTAGCGGAGGTTCGGGTGAGCAGTTCTTC.